This T cell receptor beta chain was obtained from a study of blood T cell repertoires in COVID-19 (dated by TCRdb to the early 2020s). Concerning the study at large: Samples covering the acute and convalescent phases of COVID-19 were provided by collaborators in the United States, Italy and Spain. The prospective study material was composed of cDNA or gDNA derived from T cells, B-cell-depleted T cells, or PBMCs. Deeply sampled blood TCRbeta repertoires from subjects exposed to, actively infected with, or recovered from COVID-19 were included in the dataset. The repertoires were released in a freely available public database meant as a resource for research on the immune response to SARS-CoV-2. The samples were drawn from the first 160 participants of the ongoing ImmuneRACE study and from some 1,300 subjects provided by 6 global collaborators. Sample metadata almost always included a de-identified subject ID, COVID-19 status, age in years and sex. HLA class I and class II types, where available, came from metadata supplied by the sample provider rather than from assay-based typing.

Of note for this clone: The antigen it binds to is not known. The sample holds no much larger clone one base away, and base qualities are not on file.

Results and caveats for the whole study, not just this receptor: How much clinical and demographic metadata was included differed by source and by participant, and the metadata was provided uncurated.

TCRbeta CDR3 regions were amplified from genomic DNA by means of the immunoSEQ Assay, a bias-controlled multiplex PCR. The published analysis was carried out like this. Nucleated cell counts per sample were estimated from amplification of reference gene primers within the assay. To quantify the absolute abundance of each unique TCRbeta CDR3 rearrangement, sequence reads were collapsed and filtered. For each sample, productive Simpson clonality was calculated as the square root of Simpson's diversity index across productive rearrangements. Entries here come from immuneACCESS through TCRdb and include only in-frame sequences with V and J called. Some clones fail to appear in such tables; in the studies checked, an unresolved V gene covers under half of the shortfall, and the cause of the remainder is unknown. Clonal size and the V and J genes are those of that table, whereas D and trimming came from the DNA. The sample yields about 61,000 clones; about nine tenths were counted once. The ten top clones hold about a fifth of the sample.

Trimming removed 3 bases from V and 9 bases from J; the gene matches leave 14 bases unexplained. CDR3 length: 18 amino acids, cysteine to phenylalanine. Only the CDR3 DNA is retained, 54 bases long and in frame from the first base. The CDR1 and CDR2 encoded by the germline V gene (reference sequence) are LNHDA and SQIVND. The collaborating institutions used their own protocols to collect whole blood in K2EDTA tubes. For TCRbeta analysis, collaborator samples were shipped as frozen whole blood, as isolated PBMCs, or as DNA extracted from either sample type. Sequenced: peripheral blood. The source is a woman aged 50 to 60 with active or convalescent COVID-19. This chain joins TRBV19 to TRBJ2-1; the central 13 bases match TRBD2. The CDR3 amino acid sequence is: CASSIDIPGTSGIIEQFF. The nucleotide sequence reads TGTGCCAGTAGTATCGACATCCCCGGGACTAGCGGGATTATTGAGCAGTTCTTC.